This T cell receptor beta chain stems from a study of monozygotic twins with inflammatory bowel disease. The CDR3 extends over 17 amino acids. Germline values: CDR1 MNHNS, CDR2 SASEGT. TCRdb reprocessed the 5' RACE reads, keeping one entry per CDR3 protein, no DNA. This table lists 150,000 or so distinct CDR3 sequences. The sequencing sample was made of blood. The V gene is TRBV6-1, the J gene TRBJ2-1; as DNA is missing, the TRBD1 call by TCRdb cannot be tested. This clonotype was obtained from a human donor with ulcerative colitis or Crohn's disease, or a healthy co-twin of an affected twin (not recorded which). The CDR3 loop reads CASSEYPRDRNYNEQFF.